The 5 T cell receptor beta chains given below trace back to one sample, sequenced in a study of blood T cell repertoires in COVID-19. Data came from immunoSEQ multiplex PCR; TCRdb stores just in-frame clones and leaves some out. The data contain roughly 200,000 clones, roughly 81% of them singletons. The sequencing input was peripheral blood. These receptors originate from a woman in her thirties or forties with COVID-19, enrolled during active disease.

The chain combines TRBV18 with TRBJ1-2, with TRBD1 identical over 8 bases. V gave up 4 bases and J gave up 8 bases; unmatched junction bases: 6. Germline V CDR1 and CDR2: KGHSH, LQKENI. This CDR3 region has 13 residues. CDR3 nucleotide sequence: TGTGCCAGCTCACTCGGACAGGGTCGCGGCTACACCTTC. It encodes CASSLGQGRGYTF.

This chain joins TRBV3-1 (or the pseudogene TRBV3-2) and TRBJ2-1, with D perhaps matching TRBD1 (6 bases). Trimming removed 7 bases at V and 3 bases at J, with 10 bases between. CDR1 LGHDT and CDR2 YNNKEL come from the germline V gene (reference sequence). There are 13 residues in the CDR3. DNA for the CDR3: TGTGCCAGCACCAAACAGGGCTACAATGAGCAGTTCTTC. Translated: CASTKQGYNEQFF.

CDR3 DNA: TGTGCCAGCCGACAGGCGTCCAGGGAGGGCTACACCTTC. Its protein is CASRQASREGYTF. This sequence joins TRBV5-4 and TRBJ1-2; the D gene is possibly TRBD1 (6 bases). The CDR3 is 13 amino acids. Per the germline V gene, CDR1 is SGHNT and CDR2 is YYREEE (reference sequence). V was shortened by 7 bases and J by 8 bases, with 18 bases between the two germline ends.

The sample holds a few counts of this clone. This rearrangement joins TRBV6-5 to TRBJ1-1; TRBD1 aligns across 10 bases. The CDR3 sequence is 15 residues long. The germline CDR1 and CDR2 sequences are MNHEY and SVGAGI. Trimming removed 6 bases from V and 0 bases from J; junction bases left unmatched: 4. The CDR3 nucleotides are TGTGCCAGCAGGACAGGGGGCTTAATGAACACTGAAGCTTTCTTT. Protein product: CASRTGGLMNTEAFF.

The V call is TRBV2, the J call TRBJ2-1; 10 bases are a match to TRBD2. The length of the CDR3 is 15 residues. V trimming: 6 bases; J trimming: 4 bases; junction bases outside the gene matches: 6. Germline V lookup: CDR1 SNHLY, CDR2 FYNNEI. The CDR3: CASSPDSGGYNEQFF. The DNA for the CDR3 is TGTGCCAGCAGCCCCGATAGCGGGGGGTACAATGAGCAGTTCTTC.